A single sample is the source of the 5 T cell receptor beta chains below, sequenced in a study of blood T cells in healthy people across ages. Together with a sample-barcoded 5' primer, a J-beta primer mix was included in a second PCR lasting about 6 to 11 cycles. TCRdb processed the 5' RACE reads anew with MiXCR; each CDR3 protein has one entry. The sample records fewer than 2,000,000 distinct CDR3 sequences, 35% to 50% being singletons. Sequenced: blood. These receptors all come from a human donor in good health.

The CDR3 reads CATSRLGIYQETQYF. The CDR3 nucleotides read TGTGCCACCAGCAGACTAGGGATCTACCAAGAGACCCAGTACTTC. The chain links TRBV15 to TRBJ2-5, with D unclear. This CDR3 is 15 amino acids long. Looked up from germline, CDR1 is LNHNV and CDR2 is YYDKDF (reference sequence). Trimming cost V 2 bases and J 0 bases, with 10 bases left between them.

This CDR3 is CASSDGGPSTDTQYF. CDR3 coding DNA: TGTGCCAGCAGTGATGGGGGACCTAGCACAGATACGCAGTATTTT. The V and J genes are TRBV2 and TRBJ2-3; D assignment may be TRBD1 or TRBD2 (5 bases each). Between the trimmed V and J ends, which lost 3 bases and 0 bases, there was a span of 10 bases. This CDR3 is 15 amino acids long. Germline V gene sequence: CDR1 SNHLY, CDR2 FYNNEI.

V and J are TRBV7-6 and TRBJ2-3; 7 bases agree with TRBD2. Germline CDR1 SGHVS, CDR2 FNYEAQ. J gave up 3 bases and V 0 bases, and 6 bases lay outside the gene matches. The CDR3 is made up of 16 amino acids. This CDR3 reads CASSLAFTGGTDTQYF. The DNA for the CDR3 is TGTGCCAGCAGCTTAGCGTTTACGGGAGGAACAGATACGCAGTATTTT.

V gene TRBV11-2 combines with J gene TRBJ2-7, with D perhaps TRBD1 (5 bases). This CDR3 is 17 amino acids long. Germline V lookup: CDR1 SGHAT, CDR2 FQNNGV. V gave up 5 bases and J gave up 1 base, with 21 bases separating them. The CDR3 region has the DNA TGTGCCAGCAGCCATACACTTGGACAAACGGGTTCCTACGAGCAGTACTTC. It codes for CASSHTLGQTGSYEQYF.

This clonotype was seen only a few times. This chain connects TRBV6-2 or TRBV6-3 to TRBJ2-3, with D unresolved. Trimming removed 1 base at V and 0 bases at J, with 14 bases between. Germline V CDR1 and CDR2: MNHEY, SVGEGT. The CDR3 is 17 residues long. In DNA, the CDR3 is TGTGCCAGCAGTTACTTCCCTCTATGGTCTAGCACAGATACGCAGTATTTT. It specifies CASSYFPLWSSTDTQYF.